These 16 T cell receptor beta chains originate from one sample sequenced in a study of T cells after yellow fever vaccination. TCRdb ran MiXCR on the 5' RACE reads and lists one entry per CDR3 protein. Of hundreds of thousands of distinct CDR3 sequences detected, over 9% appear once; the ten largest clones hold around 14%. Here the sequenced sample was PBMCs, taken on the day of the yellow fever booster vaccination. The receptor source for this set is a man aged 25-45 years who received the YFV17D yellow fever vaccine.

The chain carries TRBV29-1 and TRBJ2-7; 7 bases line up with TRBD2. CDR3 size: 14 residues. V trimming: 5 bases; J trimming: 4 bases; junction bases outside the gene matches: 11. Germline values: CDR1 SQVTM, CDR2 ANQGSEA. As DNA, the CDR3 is TGCAGCGTTAGTCCGACGGGAGGCGGGTACGAGCAGTACTTC. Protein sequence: CSVSPTGGGYEQYF.

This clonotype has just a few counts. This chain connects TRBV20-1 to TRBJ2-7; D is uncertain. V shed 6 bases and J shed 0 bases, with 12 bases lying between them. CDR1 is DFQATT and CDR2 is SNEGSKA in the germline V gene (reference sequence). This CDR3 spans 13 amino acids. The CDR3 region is CSAFEESSYEQYF. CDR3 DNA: TGCAGTGCCTTCGAGGAGAGCTCCTACGAGCAGTACTTC.

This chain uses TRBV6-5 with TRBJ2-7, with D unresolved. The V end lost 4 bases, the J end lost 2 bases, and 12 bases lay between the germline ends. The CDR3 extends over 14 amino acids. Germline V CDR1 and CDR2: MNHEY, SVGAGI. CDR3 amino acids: CASSFSTGTYEQYF. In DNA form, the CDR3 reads TGTGCCAGCAGTTTTTCGACCGGAACCTACGAGCAGTACTTC.

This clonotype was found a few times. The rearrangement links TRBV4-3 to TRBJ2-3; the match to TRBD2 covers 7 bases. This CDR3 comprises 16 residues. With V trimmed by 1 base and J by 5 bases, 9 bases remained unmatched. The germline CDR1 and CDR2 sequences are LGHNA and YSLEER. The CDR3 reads CASSQVLTGGGDTQYF. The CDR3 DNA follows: TGCGCCAGCAGCCAAGTTTTAACGGGAGGAGGAGATACGCAGTATTTT.

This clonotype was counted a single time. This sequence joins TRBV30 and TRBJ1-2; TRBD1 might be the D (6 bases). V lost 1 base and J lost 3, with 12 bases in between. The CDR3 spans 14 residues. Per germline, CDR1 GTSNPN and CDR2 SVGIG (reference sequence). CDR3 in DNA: TGTGCCTGGAGTGGGCGGCGACAGGACTATGGCTACACCTTC. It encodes CAWSGRRQDYGYTF.

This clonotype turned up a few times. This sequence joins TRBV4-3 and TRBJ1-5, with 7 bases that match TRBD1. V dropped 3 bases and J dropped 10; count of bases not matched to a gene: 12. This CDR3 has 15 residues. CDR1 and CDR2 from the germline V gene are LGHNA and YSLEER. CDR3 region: CASSHDTGALQPQHF. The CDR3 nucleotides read TGCGCCAGCAGCCATGATACAGGGGCCCTCCAACCCCAGCATTTT.

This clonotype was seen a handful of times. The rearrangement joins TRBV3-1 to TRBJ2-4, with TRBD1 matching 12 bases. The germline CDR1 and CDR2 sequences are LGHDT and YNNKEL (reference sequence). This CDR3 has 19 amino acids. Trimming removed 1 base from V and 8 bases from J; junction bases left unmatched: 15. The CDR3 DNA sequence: TGTGCCAGCAGCCAAGGAGGGACAGGGGGCAATTTAAAGGGGTACATTCAGTACTTC. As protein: CASSQGGTGGNLKGYIQYF.

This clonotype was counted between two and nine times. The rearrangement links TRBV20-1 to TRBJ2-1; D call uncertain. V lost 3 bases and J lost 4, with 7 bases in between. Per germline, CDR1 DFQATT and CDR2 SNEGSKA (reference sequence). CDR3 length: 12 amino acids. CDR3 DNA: TGCAGTGCTAGTAAGAAGTACAATGAGCAGTTCTTC. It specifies CSASKKYNEQFF.

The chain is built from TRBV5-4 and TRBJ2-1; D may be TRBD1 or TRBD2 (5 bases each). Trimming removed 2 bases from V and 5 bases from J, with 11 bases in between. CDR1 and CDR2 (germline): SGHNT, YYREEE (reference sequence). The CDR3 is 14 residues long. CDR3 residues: CASSFRDGNNEQFF. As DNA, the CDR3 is TGTGCCAGCAGCTTCCGGGACGGAAACAATGAGCAGTTCTTC.

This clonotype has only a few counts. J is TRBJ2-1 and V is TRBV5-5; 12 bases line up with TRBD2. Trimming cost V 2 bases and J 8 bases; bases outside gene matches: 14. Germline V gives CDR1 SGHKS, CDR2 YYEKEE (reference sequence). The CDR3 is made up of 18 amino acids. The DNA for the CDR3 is TGTGCCAGCAGCTTCGGCCCTGGAGGACTAGCGGGAAGGTATGAGCAGTTCTTC. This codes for CASSFGPGGLAGRYEQFF.

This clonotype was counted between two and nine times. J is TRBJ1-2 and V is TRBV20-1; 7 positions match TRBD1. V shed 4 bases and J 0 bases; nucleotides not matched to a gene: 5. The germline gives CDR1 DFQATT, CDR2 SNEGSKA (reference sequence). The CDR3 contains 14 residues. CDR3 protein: CSATRDSPNYGYTF. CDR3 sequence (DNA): TGCAGTGCTACCCGGGACAGTCCTAACTATGGCTACACCTTC.

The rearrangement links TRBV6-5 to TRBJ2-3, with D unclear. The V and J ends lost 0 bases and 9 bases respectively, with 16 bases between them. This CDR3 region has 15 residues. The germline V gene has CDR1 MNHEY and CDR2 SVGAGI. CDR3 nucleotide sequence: TGTGCCAGCAGTTACTCTCTGGCCGCCAAGATAACGCAGTATTTT. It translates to CASSYSLAAKITQYF.

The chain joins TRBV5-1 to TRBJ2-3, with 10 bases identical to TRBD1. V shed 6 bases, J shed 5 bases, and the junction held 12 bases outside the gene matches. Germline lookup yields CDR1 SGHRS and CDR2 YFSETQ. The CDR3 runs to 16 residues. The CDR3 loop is CASTPLGQGSLDTQYF. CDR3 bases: TGCGCCAGCACCCCGTTGGGACAGGGGTCTTTAGATACGCAGTATTTT.

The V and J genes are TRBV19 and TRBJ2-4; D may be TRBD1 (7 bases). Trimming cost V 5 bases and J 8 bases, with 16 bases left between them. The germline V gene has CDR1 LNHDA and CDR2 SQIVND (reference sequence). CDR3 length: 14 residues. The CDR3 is CASSFSFRGDIQYF. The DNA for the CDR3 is TGTGCCAGTAGTTTCAGCTTCAGGGGGGACATTCAGTACTTC.

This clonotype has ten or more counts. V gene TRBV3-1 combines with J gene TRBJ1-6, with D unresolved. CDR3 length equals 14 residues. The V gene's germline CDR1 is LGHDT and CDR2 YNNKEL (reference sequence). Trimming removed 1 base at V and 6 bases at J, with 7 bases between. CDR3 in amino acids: CASSQARINSPLHF. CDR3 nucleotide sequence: TGTGCCAGCAGCCAAGCACGGATTAATTCACCCCTCCACTTT.

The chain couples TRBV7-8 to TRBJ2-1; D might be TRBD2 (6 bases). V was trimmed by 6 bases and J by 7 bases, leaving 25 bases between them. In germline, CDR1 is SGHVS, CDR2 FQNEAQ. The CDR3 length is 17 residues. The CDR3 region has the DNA TGTGCCAGCAGGTCCTCGCTTGGCGGGATGATGGGAAATGAGCAGTTCTTC. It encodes CASRSSLGGMMGNEQFF.